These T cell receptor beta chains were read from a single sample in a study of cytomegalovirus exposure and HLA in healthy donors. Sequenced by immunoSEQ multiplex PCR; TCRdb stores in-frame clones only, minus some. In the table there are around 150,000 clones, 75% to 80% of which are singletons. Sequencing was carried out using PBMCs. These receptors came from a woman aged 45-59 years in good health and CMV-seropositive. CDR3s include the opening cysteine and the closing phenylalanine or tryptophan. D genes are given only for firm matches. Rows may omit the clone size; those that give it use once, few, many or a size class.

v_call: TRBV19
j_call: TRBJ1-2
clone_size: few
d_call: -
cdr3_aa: CASSMGTAGGYTF
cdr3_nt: TGTGCCAGTAGTATGGGCACAGCTGGTGGCTACACCTTC

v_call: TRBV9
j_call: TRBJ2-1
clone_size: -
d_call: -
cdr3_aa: CASSRASSYNEQFF
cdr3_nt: TGTGCCAGCAGCAGAGCTAGTTCCTACAATGAGCAGTTCTTC

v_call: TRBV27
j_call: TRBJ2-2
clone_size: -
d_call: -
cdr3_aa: CASNQTVGVVAGELFF
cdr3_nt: TGTGCCAGCAATCAAACTGTAGGGGTGGTGGCCGGGGAGCTGTTTTTT

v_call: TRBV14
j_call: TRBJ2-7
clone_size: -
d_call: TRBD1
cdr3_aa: CASSQEDRALAEQYF
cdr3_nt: TGTGCCAGCAGCCAAGAGGACAGGGCGTTGGCCGAGCAGTACTTC

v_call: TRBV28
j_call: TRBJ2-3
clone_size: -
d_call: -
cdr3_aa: CASSFRTQYF
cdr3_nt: TGTGCCAGCAGTTTTCGTACGCAGTATTTT

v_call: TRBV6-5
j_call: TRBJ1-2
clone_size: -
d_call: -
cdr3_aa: CASVSPGTPVNGYTF
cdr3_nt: TGTGCCAGCGTGTCCCCCGGGACACCCGTTAATGGCTACACCTTC

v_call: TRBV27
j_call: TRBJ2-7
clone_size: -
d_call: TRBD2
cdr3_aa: CASREISGSRYEQYF
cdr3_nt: TGTGCCAGCAGAGAAATTAGCGGGAGTCGGTACGAGCAGTACTTC

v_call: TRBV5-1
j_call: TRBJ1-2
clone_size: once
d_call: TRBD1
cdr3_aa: CASSPGPRTGDYGYTF
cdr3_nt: TGCGCCAGCAGCCCCGGGCCCCGGACAGGAGACTATGGCTACACCTTC

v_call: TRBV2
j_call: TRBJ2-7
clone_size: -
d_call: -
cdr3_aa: CASSYDSEQYF
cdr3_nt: TGTGCCAGCAGTTACGACTCCGAGCAGTACTTC

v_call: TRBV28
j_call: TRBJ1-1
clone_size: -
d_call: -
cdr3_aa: CASEGGHMNTEAFF
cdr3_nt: TGTGCCAGCGAGGGGGGGCATATGAACACTGAAGCTTTCTTT

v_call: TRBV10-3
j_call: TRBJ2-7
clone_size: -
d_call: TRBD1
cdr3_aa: CAISRDRGDYYEQYF
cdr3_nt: TGTGCCATCAGTCGGGACAGGGGGGACTACTACGAGCAGTACTTC

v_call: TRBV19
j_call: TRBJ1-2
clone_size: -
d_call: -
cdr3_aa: CASWGYRAHGYTF
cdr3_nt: TGTGCCAGTTGGGGGTACAGGGCGCATGGCTACACCTTC

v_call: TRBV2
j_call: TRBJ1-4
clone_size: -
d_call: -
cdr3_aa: CASSEYQEGNEKLFF
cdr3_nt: TGTGCCAGCAGTGAATACCAGGAGGGTAATGAAAAACTGTTTTTT

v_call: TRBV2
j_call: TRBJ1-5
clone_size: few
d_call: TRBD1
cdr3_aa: CASRGTGNQPQHF
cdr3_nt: TGTGCCAGCAGGGGGACAGGGAATCAGCCCCAGCATTTT

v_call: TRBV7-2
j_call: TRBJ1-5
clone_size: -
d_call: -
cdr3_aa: CASSSDSYSNQPQHF
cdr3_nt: TGTGCCAGCAGCTCCGACAGTTATAGCAATCAGCCCCAGCATTTT